This note documents a single TCR beta chain sequence. CDR1 MNHEY and CDR2 SVGEGT come from the germline V gene. The ends were cut back, 5 bases at V and 2 bases at J, with 22 bases in the middle. This CDR3 has 18 amino acids. These data originate in a study of blood T cell repertoires in COVID-19. Study at large: Samples came from the United States, Italy and Spain, spanning acute and convalescent COVID-19. Sample material is recorded as cDNA or gDNA derived from T cells, B-cell-depleted T cells, or PBMCs.

Original handling: For nucleated cells, counts were estimated from reference gene primer amplification. Produced via immunoSEQ multiplex PCR; TCRdb's table is partial and in-frame only. That table gives V, J and clone size, and the DNA gave D and trimming. The data contain tens of thousands of clones, 85% to 90% of them singletons. The chain links TRBV6-2 or TRBV6-3 to TRBJ1-5, with D possibly TRBD1 on 6 matching bases. This sequence originates from a man aged 65-85 years with active COVID-19. Sequencing input: peripheral blood. The CDR3 protein is CASSPEMGGRTGNQPQHF. CDR3 nucleotides: TGTGCCAGCAGTCCCGAGATGGGGGGGCGCACGGGCAATCAGCCCCAGCATTTT.